This passage covers 26 T cell receptor beta chains from one sample sequenced in a study of shared clonotypes between healthy human individuals. The repertoire was sequenced with immunoSEQ multiplex PCR; TCRdb's copy has only in-frame clones and lacks some. The profile shows about 680,000 clones, roughly 72% of them singletons. Sequenced material: memory CD4+ T cells sorted from blood. Subset given: CD45RA-negative fraction. Source of these receptors: a woman aged 30 to 39 in good health.

The chain uses TRBV7-8 and TRBJ2-7; TRBD2 matches 12 bases. Germline V lookup: CDR1 SGHVS, CDR2 FQNEAQ. The CDR3 totals 16 residues. V lost 1 base and J lost 4; bases outside the gene matches: 5. CDR3 amino acids: CASSLGLAGEGYEQYF. The CDR3 nucleotides read TGTGCCAGCAGCTTAGGACTAGCGGGAGAAGGATACGAGCAGTACTTC.

This chain connects TRBV29-1 to TRBJ2-2; D is possibly TRBD2 (6 bases). Germline CDR1 SQVTM, CDR2 ANQGSEA. This CDR3 is 14 amino acids long. Trimming pared 7 bases from V and 4 bases from J, leaving 16 bases between. CDR3 nucleotide sequence: TGCAGCGGAGGAGCGGGTTCGGGCACCGGGGAGCTGTTTTTT. Protein: CSGGAGSGTGELFF.

The CDR3 protein is CASSSRGRSGSSTDTQYF. The CDR3, as DNA: TGTGCCAGCAGCTCCCGAGGACGAAGCGGGAGTTCCACAGATACGCAGTATTTT. The chain employs TRBV9 and TRBJ2-3; 8 positions match TRBD2. CDR3 size: 18 residues. V gave up 4 bases and J gave up 2 bases; unmatched junction bases: 15. Germline CDR1 and CDR2: SGDLS and YYNGEE.

To note about this clone: This CDR3 is also generated by other DNA sequences in the sample. The chain combines TRBV14 with TRBJ2-2; 9 bases match TRBD2. CDR3 length: 15 residues. V lost 4 bases, J lost 3 bases, and 3 bases stayed unmatched. Germline V CDR1 and CDR2: SGHDN, FVKESK. CDR3 coding DNA: TGTGCCAGCAGCCCTCGACTAGCGGACACCGGGGAGCTGTTTTTT. Translation gives CASSPRLADTGELFF.

This chain uses TRBV10-3 with TRBJ1-5, with a possible D match to TRBD1 (5 bases). CDR1 and CDR2 from the germline V gene are ENHRY and SYGVKD. Trimming took 2 bases from V and 1 from J, leaving 9 bases between them. CDR3 size: 15 residues. The CDR3 protein is CAISEGGDSNQPQHF. The CDR3 nucleotides are TGTGCCATCAGTGAGGGAGGGGACAGCAATCAGCCCCAGCATTTT.

The chain carries TRBV9 and TRBJ2-2; D is possibly TRBD2 (5 bases). This CDR3 has 15 residues. Germline V gene data show CDR1 as SGDLS and CDR2 as YYNGEE. Deletions cut 4 bases from V and 6 bases from J, with 16 bases between. Here the CDR3 DNA reads TGTGCCAGCAGCATAGATGGAGCGGTGGCCGGGGAGCTGTTTTTT. It encodes CASSIDGAVAGELFF. Filled out from reference TRBV9 and TRBJ2-2, the complete variable domain reads DSGVTQTPKHLITATGQRVTLRCSPRSGDLSVYWYQQSLDQGLQFLIQYYNGEERAKGNILERFSAQQFPDLHSELNLSSLELGDSALYFCASSIDGAVAGELFFGEGSRLTVL.

Points on this clone: The sample holds other DNA sequences that translate to the same CDR3. The rearrangement uses TRBV29-1 and TRBJ2-5; the D gene could be TRBD1 or TRBD2 (6 bases each). The CDR3 covers 12 residues. V dropped 5 bases and J dropped 4 bases, with 11 bases sitting between them. CDR1 and CDR2 (germline): SQVTM, ANQGSEA. Here the CDR3 reads CSVRGGGETQYF. CDR3 nucleotides: TGCAGCGTTCGAGGAGGGGGAGAGACCCAGTACTTC.

The CDR3 DNA is TGTGCCAGTAGTAATGGACAGGAGAACACCGGGGAGCTGTTTTTT. Translating it yields CASSNGQENTGELFF. The chain carries TRBV19 and TRBJ2-2; 7 bases agree with TRBD1. From germline, CDR1 is LNHDA and CDR2 SQIVND (reference sequence). Trimming took 4 bases from V and 1 from J; bases not matched to a gene: 3. CDR3 length: 15 amino acids.

V is TRBV30 and J is TRBJ2-1; D is perhaps TRBD1 or TRBD2 (5 bases each). The V end was cut by 0 bases, the J end by 8 bases, with 17 bases between. CDR3 size: 15 residues. Germline loops: CDR1 GTSNPN, CDR2 SVGIG (reference sequence). In nucleotides, the CDR3 is TGTGCCTGGAGTGTGGGATCGATGGGACGCGATGAGCAGTTCTTC. Translated: CAWSVGSMGRDEQFF.

Concerning this clone: One base away lies a much larger clone, so this may be a sequencing read error. Distinct nucleotide sequences in the sample also encode this CDR3. This chain joins TRBV5-1 and TRBJ2-2; 7 nucleotides agree with TRBD1. The CDR3 loop spans 15 amino acids. Per the germline V gene, CDR1 is SGHRS and CDR2 is YFSETQ. V lost 0 bases to trimming and J lost 5 bases; unmatched junction nucleotides: 4. The DNA for the CDR3 is TGCGCCAGCAGCTTGGGAGACAGGGATACCGGGGAGCTGTTTTTT. Amino acid sequence: CASSLGDRDTGELFF.

The chain uses TRBV5-1 and TRBJ2-5; 10 bases map to TRBD1. Germline V gives CDR1 SGHRS, CDR2 YFSETQ. J was trimmed by 5 bases and V by 4 bases; bases with no gene match: 8. This CDR3 has 15 amino acids. The CDR3 spells CASSPGTGVGETQYF. As DNA, the CDR3 is TGCGCCAGCAGCCCTGGGACAGGGGTGGGGGAGACCCAGTACTTC.

For this clone: Different DNA sequences within this sample yield the same CDR3. The chain employs TRBV2 and TRBJ2-7; 8 nucleotides match TRBD2. The CDR3 runs 15 residues. The germline V gene has CDR1 SNHLY and CDR2 FYNNEI. J was trimmed by 1 base and V by 3 bases; bases with no gene match: 5. In DNA, the CDR3 is TGTGCCAGCAGTGAGTGGGCGGGAGGTTCCTACGAGCAGTACTTC. It specifies CASSEWAGGSYEQYF.

V is TRBV28 and J is TRBJ1-2, with unresolved D. CDR1 MDHEN and CDR2 SYDVKM come from the germline V gene. Trimming left V 6 bases short and J 5 bases short, with 16 bases between. The CDR3 sequence is 14 residues long. CDR3 bases: TGTGCCAGCAGCCCACCGGACCGGAGTTATGGCTACACCTTC. Encoded protein: CASSPPDRSYGYTF.

The CDR3 sequence is CASSPRGEDGYTF. For the CDR3, the DNA is TGTGCCAGCTCACCTCGAGGGGAGGATGGCTACACCTTC. This chain uses TRBV18 with TRBJ1-2; D is possibly TRBD1 (5 bases). The CDR3 is 13 amino acids. The germline V gene has CDR1 KGHSH and CDR2 LQKENI. V lost 3 bases and J lost 6, with 11 bases in between.

The J gene is TRBJ1-5, the V gene TRBV6-6; the match to TRBD1 covers 8 bases. Trimming removed 5 bases from V and 0 bases from J; junction bases left unmatched: 3. CDR3 length equals 15 residues. CDR1 MNHNY and CDR2 SVGAGI come from the germline V gene (reference sequence). CDR3 nucleotides: TGTGCCAGCAGTGACAGGGGTTTTAGCAATCAGCCCCAGCATTTT. Protein product: CASSDRGFSNQPQHF.

This clone occurred a few times. The V and J genes are TRBV28 and TRBJ1-2; TRBD1 is a possible D gene (6 bases). V was shortened by 5 bases and J by 8 bases, with 27 bases between the two germline ends. CDR1 is MDHEN, CDR2 SYDVKM, per germline. The CDR3 length is 17 residues. CDR3 DNA sequence: TGTGCCAGCAGTCCCGGGGGCCTAACCGGGCCGAGGAGAGGCTACACCTTC. This sequence encodes CASSPGGLTGPRRGYTF.

Points on this clone: Additional DNA sequences in this sample encode the identical CDR3. This chain joins TRBV28 and TRBJ1-5, with D hard to call. The V and J ends lost 6 bases and 1 base respectively, with 13 bases between them. The CDR3 loop spans 15 amino acids. CDR1 MDHEN and CDR2 SYDVKM come from the germline V gene. For the CDR3, the DNA is TGTGCCAGCAGCCTACGGTATGGGAGCAATCAGCCCCAGCATTTT. This translates into CASSLRYGSNQPQHF.

The chain recombines TRBV5-1 with TRBJ2-5, with D maybe TRBD1 (6 bases). From germline, CDR1 is SGHRS and CDR2 YFSETQ. Trimming cost V 4 bases and J 0 bases, with 10 bases left between them. This CDR3 comprises 14 residues. In DNA, the CDR3 is TGCGCCAGCAGCCCCGGGACAAACCAAGAGACCCAGTACTTC. As protein: CASSPGTNQETQYF.

This chain connects TRBV6-5 to TRBJ2-7; 10 bases match TRBD2. V shed 8 bases and J 7 bases; nucleotides not matched to a gene: 8. The CDR3 sequence is 13 residues long. Per the germline V gene, CDR1 is MNHEY and CDR2 is SVGAGI. CDR3 protein: CASSLAGVGEQYF. DNA for the CDR3: TGTGCCAGCTCGCTAGCGGGAGTGGGGGAGCAGTACTTC.

This clone was observed a handful of times. DNA of the CDR3: TGTGCCAGCAGCCAAGCGGGAGGGGGGACCGGGGAGCTGTTTTTT. Translating it yields CASSQAGGGTGELFF. V is TRBV4-2 and J is TRBJ2-2, with 8 nucleotides matching TRBD2. The V gene's germline CDR1 is LGHNA and CDR2 YNFKEQ. V lost 1 base, J lost 5 bases, and 3 bases stayed unmatched. The length of the CDR3 is 15 residues.

This clone was counted a few times. V is TRBV11-2 and J is TRBJ2-7; possibly TRBD2 for D (5 bases). V was cut by 6 bases and J by 2 bases, with 14 bases left in between. This CDR3 region has 14 residues. Per the germline V gene, CDR1 is SGHAT and CDR2 is FQNNGV. CDR3 region: CASRKGVPPYEQYF. CDR3 bases: TGTGCCAGCAGGAAGGGAGTCCCCCCCTACGAGCAGTACTTC.

The chain recombines TRBV2 with TRBJ1-5, with D maybe TRBD1 (5 bases). The V gene's germline CDR1 is SNHLY and CDR2 FYNNEI. The CDR3 extends over 13 amino acids. Trimming cost V 8 bases and J 3 bases, with 11 bases left between them. The CDR3 loop reads CASSGDLNQPQHF. CDR3 nucleotide sequence: TGTGCCAGCTCGGGGGACCTCAATCAGCCCCAGCATTTT.

The chain is built from TRBV4-1 and TRBJ1-2; D is perhaps TRBD1 (6 bases). The CDR3 runs 16 residues. CDR1 and CDR2 from the germline V gene are MGHRA and YSYEKL. V was pared by 4 bases and J by 0 bases, with 15 bases between. The CDR3 DNA follows: TGCGCCAGCAGCCTGAGAGGGGGAACCTCTAACTATGGCTACACCTTC. As protein: CASSLRGGTSNYGYTF.

The V call is TRBV9, the J call TRBJ2-7; D is possibly TRBD1 or TRBD2 (5 bases each). Trimming took 3 bases from V and 3 from J, leaving 10 bases between them. Looked up from germline, CDR1 is SGDLS and CDR2 is YYNGEE. This CDR3 region has 13 residues. The CDR3: CASSGGRGYEQYF. In nucleotides, the CDR3 is TGTGCCAGCAGCGGGGGACGAGGCTACGAGCAGTACTTC. The variable domain in full, completed from reference TRBV9 and TRBJ2-7, reads DSGVTQTPKHLITATGQRVTLRCSPRSGDLSVYWYQQSLDQGLQFLIQYYNGEERAKGNILERFSAQQFPDLHSELNLSSLELGDSALYFCASSGGRGYEQYFGPGTRLTVT.

As for this clone: Additional DNA sequences in this sample encode the identical CDR3. The chain links TRBV7-3 to TRBJ1-1; possible D gene TRBD1, 5 bases. The V gene's germline CDR1 is SGHTA and CDR2 FQGTGA. CDR3 length: 13 residues. V dropped 5 bases and J dropped 3 bases, with 10 bases sitting between them. The CDR3 DNA is TGTGCCAGCAGCAGCCAGGGTGACACTGAAGCTTTCTTT. The encoded protein is CASSSQGDTEAFF.

The J gene is TRBJ2-3, the V gene TRBV6-1; TRBD2 aligns across 8 bases. CDR1 MNHNS and CDR2 SASEGT come from the germline V gene. The CDR3 runs to 15 residues. V gave up 2 bases and J gave up 4 bases; unmatched junction bases: 5. In DNA form, the CDR3 reads TGTGCCAGCAGTGAACGGTCGGGAGGGCCAGATACGCAGTATTTT. Translating gives CASSERSGGPDTQYF.